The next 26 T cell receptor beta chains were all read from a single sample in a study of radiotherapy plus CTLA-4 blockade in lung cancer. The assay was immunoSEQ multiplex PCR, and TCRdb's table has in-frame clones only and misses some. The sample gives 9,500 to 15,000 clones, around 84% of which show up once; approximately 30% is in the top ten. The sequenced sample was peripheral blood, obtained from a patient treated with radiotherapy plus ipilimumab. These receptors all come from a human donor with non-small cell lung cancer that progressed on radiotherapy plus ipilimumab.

The CDR3 spells CASSLLIGQGYGYTF. As DNA, the CDR3 is TGTGCCAGCAGCTTACTAATTGGACAAGGCTATGGCTACACCTTC. J is TRBJ1-2 and V is TRBV7-3; D is possibly TRBD1 (5 bases). The CDR3 is made up of 15 amino acids. V dropped 2 bases and J dropped 4 bases, with 14 bases sitting between them. Germline V CDR1 and CDR2: SGHTA, FQGTGA.

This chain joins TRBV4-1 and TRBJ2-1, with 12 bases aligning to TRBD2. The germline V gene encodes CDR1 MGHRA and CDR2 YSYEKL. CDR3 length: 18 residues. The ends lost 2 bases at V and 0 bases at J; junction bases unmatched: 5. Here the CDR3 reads CASSQPTSGGSSYNEQFF. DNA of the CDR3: TGCGCCAGCAGCCAACCTACTAGCGGGGGGAGCTCCTACAATGAGCAGTTCTTC.

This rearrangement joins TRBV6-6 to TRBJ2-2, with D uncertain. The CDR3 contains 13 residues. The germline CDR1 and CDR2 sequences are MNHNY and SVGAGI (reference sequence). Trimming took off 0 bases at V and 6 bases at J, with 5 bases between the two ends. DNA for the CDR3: TGTGCCAGCAGTTACTCGACTCCCGGGGAGCTGTTTTTT. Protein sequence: CASSYSTPGELFF.

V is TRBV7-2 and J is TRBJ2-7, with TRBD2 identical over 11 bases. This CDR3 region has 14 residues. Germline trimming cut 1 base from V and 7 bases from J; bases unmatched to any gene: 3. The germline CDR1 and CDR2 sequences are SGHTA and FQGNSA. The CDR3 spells CASSLVAGGREQYF. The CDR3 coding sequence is TGTGCCAGCAGCTTAGTAGCGGGGGGGCGTGAGCAGTACTTC.

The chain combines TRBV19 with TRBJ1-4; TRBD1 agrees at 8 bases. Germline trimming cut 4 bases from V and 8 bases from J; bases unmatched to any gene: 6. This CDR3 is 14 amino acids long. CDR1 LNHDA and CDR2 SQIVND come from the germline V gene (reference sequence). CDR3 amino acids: CASSTQGASEKLFF. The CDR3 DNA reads TGTGCCAGTAGTACTCAGGGGGCGTCGGAAAAACTGTTTTTT.

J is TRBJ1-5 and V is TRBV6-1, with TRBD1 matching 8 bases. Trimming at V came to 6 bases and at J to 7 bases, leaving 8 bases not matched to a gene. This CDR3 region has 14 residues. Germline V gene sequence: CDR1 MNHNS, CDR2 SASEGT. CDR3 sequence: CASSDGTGRQPQHF. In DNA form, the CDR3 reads TGTGCCAGCAGCGATGGGACAGGTAGGCAGCCCCAGCATTTT.

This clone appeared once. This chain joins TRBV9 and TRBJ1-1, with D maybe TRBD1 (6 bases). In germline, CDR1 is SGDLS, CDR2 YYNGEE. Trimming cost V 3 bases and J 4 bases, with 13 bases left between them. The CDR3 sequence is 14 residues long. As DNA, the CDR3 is TGTGCCAGCAGCGCCGTCACAGGGTCCACTGAAGCTTTCTTT. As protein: CASSAVTGSTEAFF.

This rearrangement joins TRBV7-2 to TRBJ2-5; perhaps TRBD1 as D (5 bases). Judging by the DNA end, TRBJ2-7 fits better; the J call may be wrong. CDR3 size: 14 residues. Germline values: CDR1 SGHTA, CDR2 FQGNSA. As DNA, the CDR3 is TGTGCCAGCAGCTTAGTCCAGGGCTCCTACGAGCAGTACTTC. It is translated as CASSLVQGSYEQYF.

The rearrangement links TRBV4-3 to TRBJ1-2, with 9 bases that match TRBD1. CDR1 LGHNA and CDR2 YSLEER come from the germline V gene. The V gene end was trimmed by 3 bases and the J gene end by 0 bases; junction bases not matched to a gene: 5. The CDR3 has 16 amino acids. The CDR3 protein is CASSHTGGAANYGYTF. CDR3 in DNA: TGCGCCAGCAGCCACACAGGGGGCGCGGCTAACTATGGCTACACCTTC.

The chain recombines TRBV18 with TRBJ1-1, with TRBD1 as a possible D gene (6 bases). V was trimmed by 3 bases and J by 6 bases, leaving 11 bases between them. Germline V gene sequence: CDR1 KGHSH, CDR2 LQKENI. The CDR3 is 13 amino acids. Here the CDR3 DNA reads TGTGCCAGCTCACCCGGGGGGCCGGCTGAAGCTTTCTTT. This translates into CASSPGGPAEAFF.

The CDR3 DNA follows: TGTGCCAGTAGTGGGATCGGGGTAGAGCCCCAGCATTTT. It yields the protein CASSGIGVEPQHF. V and J are TRBV19 and TRBJ1-5; D ambiguous. Per the germline V gene, CDR1 is LNHDA and CDR2 is SQIVND (reference sequence). V shed 5 bases and J shed 8 bases, with 13 bases lying between them. CDR3 length: 13 amino acids.

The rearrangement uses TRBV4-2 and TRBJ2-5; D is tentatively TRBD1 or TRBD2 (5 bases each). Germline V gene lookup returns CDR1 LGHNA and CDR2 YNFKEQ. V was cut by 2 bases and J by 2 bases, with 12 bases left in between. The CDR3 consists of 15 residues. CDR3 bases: TGTGCCAGCAGCCAATATTCCGGGACGCAAGAGACCCAGTACTTC. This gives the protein CASSQYSGTQETQYF.

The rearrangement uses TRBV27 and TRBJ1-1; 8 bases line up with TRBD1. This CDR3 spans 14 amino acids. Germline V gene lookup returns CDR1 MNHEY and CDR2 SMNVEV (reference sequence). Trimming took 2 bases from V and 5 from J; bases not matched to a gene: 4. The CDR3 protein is CASSLGQGTTEAFF. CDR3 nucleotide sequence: TGTGCCAGCAGTTTAGGACAGGGAACAACTGAAGCTTTCTTT.

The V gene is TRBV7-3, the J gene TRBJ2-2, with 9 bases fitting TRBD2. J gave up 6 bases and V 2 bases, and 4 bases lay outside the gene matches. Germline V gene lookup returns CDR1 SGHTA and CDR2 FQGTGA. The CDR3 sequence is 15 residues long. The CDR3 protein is CASSLVAGEPGELFF. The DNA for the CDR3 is TGTGCCAGCAGCTTAGTAGCGGGGGAACCCGGGGAGCTGTTTTTT.

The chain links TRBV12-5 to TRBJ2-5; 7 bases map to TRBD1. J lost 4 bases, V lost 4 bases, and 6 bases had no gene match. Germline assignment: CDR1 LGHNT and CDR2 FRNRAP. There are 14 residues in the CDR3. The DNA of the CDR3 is TGTGCTAGTGGTTCGACGACAGGGTCAGAGACCCAGTACTTC. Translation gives CASGSTTGSETQYF.

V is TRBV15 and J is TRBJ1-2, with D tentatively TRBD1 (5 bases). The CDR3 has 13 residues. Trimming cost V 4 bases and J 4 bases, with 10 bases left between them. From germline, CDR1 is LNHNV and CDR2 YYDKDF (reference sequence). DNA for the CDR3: TGTGCCACCAGCATCGACAGAATCTATGGCTACACCTTC. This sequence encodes CATSIDRIYGYTF. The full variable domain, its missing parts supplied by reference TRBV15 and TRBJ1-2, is DAMVIQNPRYQVTQFGKPVTLSCSQTLNHNVMYWYQQKSSQAPKLLFHYYDKDFNNEADTPDNFQSRRPNTSFCFLDIRSPGLGDTAMYLCATSIDRIYGYTFGSGTRLTVV.

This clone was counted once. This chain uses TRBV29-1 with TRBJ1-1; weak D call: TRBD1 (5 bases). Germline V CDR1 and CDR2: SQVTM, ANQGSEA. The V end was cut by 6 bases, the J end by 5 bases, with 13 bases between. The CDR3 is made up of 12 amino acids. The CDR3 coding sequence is TGCAGCGTAGCAGGGTACAGGACTGAAGCTTTCTTT. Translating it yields CSVAGYRTEAFF.

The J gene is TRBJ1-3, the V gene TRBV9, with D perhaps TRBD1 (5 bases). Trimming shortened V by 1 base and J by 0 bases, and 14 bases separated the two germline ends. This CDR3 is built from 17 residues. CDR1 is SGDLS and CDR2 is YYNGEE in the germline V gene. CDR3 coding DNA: TGTGCCAGCAGCGTATCCTCCGGGGGGGTCTCTGGAAACACCATATATTTT. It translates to CASSVSSGGVSGNTIYF.

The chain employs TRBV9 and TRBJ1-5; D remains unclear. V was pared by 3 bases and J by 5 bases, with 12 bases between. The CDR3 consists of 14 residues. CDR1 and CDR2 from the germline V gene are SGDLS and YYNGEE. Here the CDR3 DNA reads TGTGCCAGCAGCGGGGAACTAGCGGATCAGCCCCAGCATTTT. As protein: CASSGELADQPQHF.

The CDR3 nucleotides read TGCGCCAGCAGCCAAGATAGGACAGGGGGGGTCCCCTACGAGCAGTACTTC. Residues: CASSQDRTGGVPYEQYF. This chain links TRBV4-3 with TRBJ2-7, with 10 bases aligning to TRBD1. The CDR3 has 17 amino acids. The V gene end was trimmed by 0 bases and the J gene end by 2 bases; junction bases not matched to a gene: 7. Germline CDR1 reads LGHNA; CDR2 reads YSLEER.

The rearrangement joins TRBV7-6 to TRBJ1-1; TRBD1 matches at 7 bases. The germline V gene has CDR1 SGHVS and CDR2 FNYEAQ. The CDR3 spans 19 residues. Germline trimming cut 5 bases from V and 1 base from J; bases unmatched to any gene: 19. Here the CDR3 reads CASSLGRQGEAGPNTEAFF. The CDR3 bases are TGTGCCAGCAGCCTGGGAAGACAGGGAGAGGCTGGACCGAACACTGAAGCTTTCTTT.

The CDR3 spells CASSNGQGVTSYEQYF. In DNA form, the CDR3 reads TGTGCCAGTAGTAACGGACAGGGAGTAACATCCTACGAGCAGTACTTC. The chain uses TRBV19 and TRBJ2-7, with TRBD1 matching 8 bases. Germline values: CDR1 LNHDA, CDR2 SQIVND (reference sequence). V was pared by 4 bases and J by 1 base, with 9 bases of the junction left unmatched. This CDR3 has 16 amino acids.

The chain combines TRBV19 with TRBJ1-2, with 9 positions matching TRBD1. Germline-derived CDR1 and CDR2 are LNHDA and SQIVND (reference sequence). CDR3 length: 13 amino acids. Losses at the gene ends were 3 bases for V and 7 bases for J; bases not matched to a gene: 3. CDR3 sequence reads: CASSMEDRGGYTF. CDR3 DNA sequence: TGTGCCAGTAGTATGGAGGACAGGGGTGGCTACACCTTC.

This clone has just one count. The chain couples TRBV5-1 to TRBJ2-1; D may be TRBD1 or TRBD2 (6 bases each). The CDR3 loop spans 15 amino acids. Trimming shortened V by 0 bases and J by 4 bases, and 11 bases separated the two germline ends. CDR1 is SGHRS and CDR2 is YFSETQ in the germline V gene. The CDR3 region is CASSLAGAGYNEQFF. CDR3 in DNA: TGCGCCAGCAGCTTGGCGGGGGCAGGGTACAATGAGCAGTTCTTC.

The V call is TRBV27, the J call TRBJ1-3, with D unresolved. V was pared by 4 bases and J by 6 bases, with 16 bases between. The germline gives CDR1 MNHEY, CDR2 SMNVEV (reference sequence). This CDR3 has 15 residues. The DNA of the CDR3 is TGTGCCAGCAGTTCAAGACATCCTCTCAAAAACACCATATATTTT. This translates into CASSSRHPLKNTIYF.

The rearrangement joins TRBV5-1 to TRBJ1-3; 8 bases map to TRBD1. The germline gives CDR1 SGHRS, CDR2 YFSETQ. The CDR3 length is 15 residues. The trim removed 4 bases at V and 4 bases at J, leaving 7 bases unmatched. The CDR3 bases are TGCGCCAGCAGCGGGACCGGGACAGGAGGAAACACCATATATTTT. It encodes CASSGTGTGGNTIYF.